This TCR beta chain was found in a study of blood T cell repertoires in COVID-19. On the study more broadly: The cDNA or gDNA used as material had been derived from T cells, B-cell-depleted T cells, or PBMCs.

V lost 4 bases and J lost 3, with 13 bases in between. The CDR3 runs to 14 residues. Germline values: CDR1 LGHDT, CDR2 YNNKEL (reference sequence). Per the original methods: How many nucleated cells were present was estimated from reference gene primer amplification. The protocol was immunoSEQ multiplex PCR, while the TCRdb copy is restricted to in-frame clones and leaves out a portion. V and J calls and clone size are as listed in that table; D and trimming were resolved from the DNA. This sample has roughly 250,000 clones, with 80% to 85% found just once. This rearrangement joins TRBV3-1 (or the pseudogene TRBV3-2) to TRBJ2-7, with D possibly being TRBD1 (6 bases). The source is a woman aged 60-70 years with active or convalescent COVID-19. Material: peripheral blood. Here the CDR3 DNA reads TGTGCCAGCAGCCGGGCAGGGGACCACTACGAGCAGTACTTC. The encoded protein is CASSRAGDHYEQYF.